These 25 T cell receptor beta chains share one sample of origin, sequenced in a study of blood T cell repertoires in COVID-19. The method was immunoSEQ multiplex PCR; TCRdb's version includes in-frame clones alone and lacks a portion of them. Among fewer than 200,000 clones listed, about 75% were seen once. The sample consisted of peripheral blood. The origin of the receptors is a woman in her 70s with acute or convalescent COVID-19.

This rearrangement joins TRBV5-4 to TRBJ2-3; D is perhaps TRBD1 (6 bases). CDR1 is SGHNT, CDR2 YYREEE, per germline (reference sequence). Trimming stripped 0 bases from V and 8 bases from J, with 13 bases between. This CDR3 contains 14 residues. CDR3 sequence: CASSLVMQGSTQYF. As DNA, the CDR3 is TGTGCCAGCAGCTTGGTTATGCAGGGGTCTACGCAGTATTTT.

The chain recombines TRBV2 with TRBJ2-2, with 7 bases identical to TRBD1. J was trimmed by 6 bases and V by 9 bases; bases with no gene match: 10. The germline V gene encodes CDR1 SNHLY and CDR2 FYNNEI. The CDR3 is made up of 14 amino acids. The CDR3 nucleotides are TGTGCCAGGACAGGGACAGCCTTCCCCGGGGAGCTGTTTTTT. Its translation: CARTGTAFPGELFF.

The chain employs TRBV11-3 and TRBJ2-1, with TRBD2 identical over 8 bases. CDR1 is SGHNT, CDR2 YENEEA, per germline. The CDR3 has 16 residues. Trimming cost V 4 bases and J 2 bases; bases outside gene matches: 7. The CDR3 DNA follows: TGTGCCAGCAGCTCTAGCCTAGCGGGTCCCTACAATGAGCAGTTCTTC. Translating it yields CASSSSLAGPYNEQFF.

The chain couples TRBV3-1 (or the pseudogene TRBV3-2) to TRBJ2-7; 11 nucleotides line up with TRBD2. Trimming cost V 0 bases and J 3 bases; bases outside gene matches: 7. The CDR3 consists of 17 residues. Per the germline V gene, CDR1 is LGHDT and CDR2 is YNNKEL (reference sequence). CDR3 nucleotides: TGTGCCAGCAGCCAAGAACTTACTAGCGGGAGTAGCTACGAGCAGTACTTC. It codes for CASSQELTSGSSYEQYF.

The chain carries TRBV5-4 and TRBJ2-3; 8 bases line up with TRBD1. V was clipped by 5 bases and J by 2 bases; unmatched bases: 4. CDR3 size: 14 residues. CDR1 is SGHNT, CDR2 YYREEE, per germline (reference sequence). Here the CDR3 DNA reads TGTGCCAGCAGACTGGACAGGGCCACAGATACGCAGTATTTT. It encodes CASRLDRATDTQYF. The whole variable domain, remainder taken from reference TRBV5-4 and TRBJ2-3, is ETGVTQSPTHLIKTRGQQVTLRCSSQSGHNTVSWYQQALGQGPQFIFQYYREEENGRGNFPPRFSGLQFPNYSSELNVNALELDDSALYLCASRLDRATDTQYFGPGTRLTVL.

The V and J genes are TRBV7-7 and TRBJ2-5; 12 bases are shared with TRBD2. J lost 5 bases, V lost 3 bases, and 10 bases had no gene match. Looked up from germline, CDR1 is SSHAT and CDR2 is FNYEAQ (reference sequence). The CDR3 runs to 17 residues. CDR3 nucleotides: TGTGCCAGCAGCTTGGGACTAGCGGGTCAAAGGGAGGAGACCCAGTACTTC. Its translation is CASSLGLAGQREETQYF.

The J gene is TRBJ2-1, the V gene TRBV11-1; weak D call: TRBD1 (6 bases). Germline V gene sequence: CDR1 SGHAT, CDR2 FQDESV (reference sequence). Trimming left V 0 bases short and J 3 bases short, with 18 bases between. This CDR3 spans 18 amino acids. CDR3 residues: CASSLAVGGQSSYNEQFF. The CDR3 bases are TGTGCCAGCAGCTTAGCGGTCGGTGGACAGAGTAGCTACAATGAGCAGTTCTTC.

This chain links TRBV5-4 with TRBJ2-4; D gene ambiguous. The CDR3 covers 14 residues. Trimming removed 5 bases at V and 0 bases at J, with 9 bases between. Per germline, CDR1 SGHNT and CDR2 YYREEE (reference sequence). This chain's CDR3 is CASSPSRAKNIQYF. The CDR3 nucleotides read TGTGCCAGCAGTCCATCTAGAGCCAAAAACATTCAGTACTTC. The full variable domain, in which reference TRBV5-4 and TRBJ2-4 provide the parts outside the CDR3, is ETGVTQSPTHLIKTRGQQVTLRCSSQSGHNTVSWYQQALGQGPQFIFQYYREEENGRGNFPPRFSGLQFPNYSSELNVNALELDDSALYLCASSPSRAKNIQYFGAGTRLSVL.

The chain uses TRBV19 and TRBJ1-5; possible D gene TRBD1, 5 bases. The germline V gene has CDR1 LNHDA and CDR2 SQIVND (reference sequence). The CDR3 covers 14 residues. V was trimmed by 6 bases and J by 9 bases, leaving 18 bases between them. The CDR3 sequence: CASREFQGSRPQHF. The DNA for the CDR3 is TGTGCCAGTAGGGAATTTCAGGGTTCACGGCCCCAGCATTTT.

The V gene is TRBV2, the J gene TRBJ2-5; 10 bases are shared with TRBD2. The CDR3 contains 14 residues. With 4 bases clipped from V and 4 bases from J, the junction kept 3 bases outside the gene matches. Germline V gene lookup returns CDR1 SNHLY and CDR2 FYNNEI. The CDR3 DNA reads TGTGCCAGCAGTGGGCTAGCGGGAGTAGAGACCCAGTACTTC. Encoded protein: CASSGLAGVETQYF.

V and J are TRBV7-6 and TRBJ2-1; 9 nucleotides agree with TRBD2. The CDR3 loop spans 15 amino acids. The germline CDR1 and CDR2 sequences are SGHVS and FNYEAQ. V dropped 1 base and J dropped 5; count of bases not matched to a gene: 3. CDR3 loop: CASSLGTSENNEQFF. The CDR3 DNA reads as TGTGCCAGCAGCTTAGGGACTAGCGAGAACAATGAGCAGTTCTTC.

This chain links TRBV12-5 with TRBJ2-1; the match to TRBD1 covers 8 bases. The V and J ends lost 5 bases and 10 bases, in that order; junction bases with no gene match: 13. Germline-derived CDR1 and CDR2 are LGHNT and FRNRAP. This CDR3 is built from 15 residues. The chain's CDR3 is CASGPSGGASREQFF. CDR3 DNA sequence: TGTGCTAGTGGTCCTTCAGGGGGCGCAAGTCGAGAGCAGTTCTTC.

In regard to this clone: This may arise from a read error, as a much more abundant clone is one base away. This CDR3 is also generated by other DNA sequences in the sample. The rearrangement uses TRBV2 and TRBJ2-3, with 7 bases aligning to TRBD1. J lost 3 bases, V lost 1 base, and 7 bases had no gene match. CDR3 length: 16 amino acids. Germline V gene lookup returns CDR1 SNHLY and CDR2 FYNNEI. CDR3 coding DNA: TGTGCCAGCAGTGAAGACAGGGGTGCGGGTACAGATACGCAGTATTTT. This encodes CASSEDRGAGTDTQYF.

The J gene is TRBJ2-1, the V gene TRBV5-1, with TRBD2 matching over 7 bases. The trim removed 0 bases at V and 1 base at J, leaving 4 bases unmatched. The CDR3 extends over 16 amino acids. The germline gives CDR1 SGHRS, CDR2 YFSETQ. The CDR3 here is CASSLGGSGSYNEQFF. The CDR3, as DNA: TGCGCCAGCAGCTTGGGCGGGAGTGGATCCTACAATGAGCAGTTCTTC.

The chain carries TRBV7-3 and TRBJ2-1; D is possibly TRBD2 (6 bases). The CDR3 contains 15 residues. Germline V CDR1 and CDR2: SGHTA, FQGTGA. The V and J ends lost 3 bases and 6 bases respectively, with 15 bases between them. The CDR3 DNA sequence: TGTGCCAGCAGCTTTCGCGCGGGATTATCCAATGAGCAGTTCTTC. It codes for CASSFRAGLSNEQFF.

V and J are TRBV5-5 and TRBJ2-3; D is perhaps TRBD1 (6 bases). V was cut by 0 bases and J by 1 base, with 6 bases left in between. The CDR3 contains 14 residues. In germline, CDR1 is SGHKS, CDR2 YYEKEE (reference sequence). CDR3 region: CASSLGTGTDTQYF. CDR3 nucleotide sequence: TGTGCCAGCAGCTTGGGGACAGGCACAGATACGCAGTATTTT.

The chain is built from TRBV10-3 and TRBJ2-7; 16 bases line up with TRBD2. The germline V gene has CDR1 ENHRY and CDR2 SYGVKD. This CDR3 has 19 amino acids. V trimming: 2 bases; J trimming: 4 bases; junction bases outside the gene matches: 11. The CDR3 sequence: CAISEPSGTSGRARYEQYF. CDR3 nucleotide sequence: TGTGCCATCAGTGAGCCCAGTGGGACTAGCGGGAGGGCCAGGTACGAGCAGTACTTC.

This chain's CDR3 is CSVEQGAGQPQHF. The CDR3 DNA sequence: TGCAGCGTCGAACAGGGGGCAGGTCAGCCCCAGCATTTT. The chain is built from TRBV29-1 and TRBJ1-5; TRBD1 matches 9 bases. This CDR3 has 13 residues. Looked up from germline, CDR1 is SQVTM and CDR2 is ANQGSEA. V lost 6 bases to trimming and J lost 6 bases; unmatched junction nucleotides: 6.

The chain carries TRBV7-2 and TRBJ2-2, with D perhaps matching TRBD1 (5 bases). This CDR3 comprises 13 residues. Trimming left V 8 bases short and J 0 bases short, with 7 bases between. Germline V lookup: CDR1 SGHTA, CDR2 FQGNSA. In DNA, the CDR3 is TGTGCCAGCGCAGGGACGAACACCGGGGAGCTGTTTTTT. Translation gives CASAGTNTGELFF.

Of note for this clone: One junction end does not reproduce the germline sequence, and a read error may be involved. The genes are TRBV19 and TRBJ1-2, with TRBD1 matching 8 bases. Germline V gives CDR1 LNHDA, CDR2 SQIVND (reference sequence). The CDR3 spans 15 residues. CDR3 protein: CASSRTDRVAYDYTF. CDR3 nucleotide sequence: TGTGCCAGTAGTAGGACGGACAGGGTGGCGTATGACTACACCTTC.

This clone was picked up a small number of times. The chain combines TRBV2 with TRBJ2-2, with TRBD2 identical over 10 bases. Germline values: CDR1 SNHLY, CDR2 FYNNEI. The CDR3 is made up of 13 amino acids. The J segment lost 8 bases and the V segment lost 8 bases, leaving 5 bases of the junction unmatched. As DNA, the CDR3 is TGTGCCAGCGCCGCACTAGCGGGAGGGGAGCTGTTTTTT. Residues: CASAALAGGELFF.

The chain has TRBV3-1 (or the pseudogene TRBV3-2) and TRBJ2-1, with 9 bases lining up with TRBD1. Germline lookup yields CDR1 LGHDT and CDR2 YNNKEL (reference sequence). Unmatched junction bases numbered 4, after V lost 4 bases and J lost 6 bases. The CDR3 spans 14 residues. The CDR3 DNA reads TGTGCCAGCAGCCCCGGGACAGGGTCCAATGAGCAGTTCTTC. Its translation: CASSPGTGSNEQFF.

Here the CDR3 reads CASTNQQGWNSPLHF. CDR3 coding DNA: TGTGCCAGTACGAATCAGCAGGGCTGGAATTCACCCCTCCACTTT. The V and J genes are TRBV19 and TRBJ1-6; tentatively, D is TRBD1 (5 bases). V was clipped by 7 bases and J by 7 bases, with 17 bases between them. This CDR3 has 15 amino acids. CDR1 and CDR2 (germline): LNHDA, SQIVND (reference sequence).

CDR3 sequence reads: CATSRDSGEVDEQFF. The CDR3 nucleotides are TGTGCCACCAGCAGAGATTCGGGGGAGGTAGATGAGCAGTTCTTC. V gene TRBV15 combines with J gene TRBJ2-1; D might be TRBD2 (6 bases). V was shortened by 0 bases and J by 8 bases, with 14 bases between the two germline ends. Germline V gives CDR1 LNHNV, CDR2 YYDKDF (reference sequence). The CDR3 extends over 15 amino acids.

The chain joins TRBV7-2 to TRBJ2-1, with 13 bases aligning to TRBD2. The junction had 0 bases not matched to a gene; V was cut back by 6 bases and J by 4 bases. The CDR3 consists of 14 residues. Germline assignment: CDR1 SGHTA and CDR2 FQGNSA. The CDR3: CASRTSGRYNEQFF. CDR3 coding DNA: TGTGCCAGCAGGACTAGCGGGAGGTACAATGAGCAGTTCTTC. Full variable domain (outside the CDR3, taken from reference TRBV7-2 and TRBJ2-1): GAGVSQSPSNKVTEKGKDVELRCDPISGHTALYWYRQSLGQGLEFLIYFQGNSAPDKSGLPSDRFSAERTGGSVSTLTIQRTQQEDSAVYLCASRTSGRYNEQFFGPGTRLTVL.